This T cell receptor (beta chain) was captured in a study of blood T cell repertoires in COVID-19. About the study: The analysed material was cDNA or gDNA that came from T cells, B-cell-depleted T cells, or PBMCs.

Using immunoSEQ multiplex PCR, the repertoire was profiled, and TCRdb retains in-frame clones only, with some absent. The table shows approximately 210,000 clones, with 85% to 90% occurring only once. Enrolled during active infection, Seattle patients were then followed longitudinally. Sequenced: peripheral blood. The clonotype comes from a man aged 45-65 years with COVID-19, enrolled during active disease.

The CDR3 nucleotides read TGTGCCAGCTCACCACAGGGACTCAGGCGCGAGACCCAGTACTTC. It yields the protein CASSPQGLRRETQYF. The chain combines TRBV18 with TRBJ2-5; D perhaps matches TRBD2 (6 bases). Deletions cut 1 base from V and 5 bases from J, with 14 bases between. This CDR3 comprises 15 residues. Germline assignment: CDR1 KGHSH and CDR2 LQKENI. Combining the CDR3 with reference TRBV18 and TRBJ2-5 gives the whole variable domain NAGVMQNPRHLVRRRGQEARLRCSPMKGHSHVYWYRQLPEEGLKFMVYLQKENIIDESGMPKERFSAEFPKEGPSILRIQQVVRGDSAAYFCASSPQGLRRETQYFGPGTRLLVL.